This T cell receptor beta chain stems from a study of T cells expressing NK-cell markers. From the 5' RACE reads, TCRdb lists one entry per CDR3 protein and no DNA. Seen in this sample are 450,000 to 600,000 distinct CDR3 sequences; the ten most common clones hold approximately 3.6%. CDR3 length equals 15 residues. Material for sequencing was blood T cells: a sorted CD56 or NKG2C T cell subset, CD4+ or CD8+ T cells, or bulk PBMC T cells (not recorded which). The chain employs TRBV12-3 or TRBV12-4 and TRBJ1-5; TCRdb picks TRBD1, but there is no DNA to check that call. This TCR derives from a man aged 18 to 29 in good health. CDR3 sequence: CASNPTGVKDQPQHF.